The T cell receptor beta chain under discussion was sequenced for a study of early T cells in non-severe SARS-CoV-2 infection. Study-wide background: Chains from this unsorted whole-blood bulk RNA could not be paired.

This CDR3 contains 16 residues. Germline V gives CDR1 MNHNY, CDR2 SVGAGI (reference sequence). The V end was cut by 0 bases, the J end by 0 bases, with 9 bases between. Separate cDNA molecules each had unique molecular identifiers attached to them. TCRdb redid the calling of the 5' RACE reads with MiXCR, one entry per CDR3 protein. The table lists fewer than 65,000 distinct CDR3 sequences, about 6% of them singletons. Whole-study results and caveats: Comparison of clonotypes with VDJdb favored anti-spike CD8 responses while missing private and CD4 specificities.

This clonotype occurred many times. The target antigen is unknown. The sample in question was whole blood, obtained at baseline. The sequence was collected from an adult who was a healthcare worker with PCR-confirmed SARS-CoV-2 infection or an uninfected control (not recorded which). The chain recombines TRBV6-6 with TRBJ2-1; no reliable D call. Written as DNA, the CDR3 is TGTGCCAGCAGTTACTCGGGCTCCAGCTCCTACAATGAGCAGTTCTTC. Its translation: CASSYSGSSSYNEQFF.